This TCR beta chain originates from a study of shared clonotypes between healthy human individuals. CDR3 length: 13 residues. Germline lookup yields CDR1 SGHTA and CDR2 FQGNSA. Deletions cut 2 bases from V and 5 bases from J, with 9 bases between. The protocol was immunoSEQ multiplex PCR, while the TCRdb copy is restricted to in-frame clones and leaves out a portion. The repertoire has 2 million to 3 million clones, approximately 92% of them found once; the top ten carry more than 0.12%. The sample comprised naive CD4+ T cells sorted from blood. Noted subset: CD45RA+ positively selected. This receptor was taken from a man aged 18 to 30 in good health. V usage is TRBV7-2 and J usage is TRBJ2-5; no clear D gene. CDR3 sequence (DNA): TGTGCCAGCAGCTTACAACGGGTTGAGACCCAGTACTTC. It codes for CASSLQRVETQYF.